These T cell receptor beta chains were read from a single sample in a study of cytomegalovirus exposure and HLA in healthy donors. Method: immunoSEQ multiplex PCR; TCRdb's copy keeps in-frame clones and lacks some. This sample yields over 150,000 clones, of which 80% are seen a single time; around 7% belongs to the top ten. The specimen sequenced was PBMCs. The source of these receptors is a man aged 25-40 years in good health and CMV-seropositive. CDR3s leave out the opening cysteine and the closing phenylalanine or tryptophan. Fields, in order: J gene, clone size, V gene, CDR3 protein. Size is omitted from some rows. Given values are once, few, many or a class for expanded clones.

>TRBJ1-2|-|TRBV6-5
ASSPQGGGGGYT
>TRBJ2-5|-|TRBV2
ASSGGFQETQY
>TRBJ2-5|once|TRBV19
ASSIDRGKETQY
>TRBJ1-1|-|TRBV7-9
SSSEAGTGNTEAF
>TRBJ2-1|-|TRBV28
ASSLALLGGGFNEQF
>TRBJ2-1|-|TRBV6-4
ASSDFTSGHNEQF
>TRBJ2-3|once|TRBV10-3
ATSGRAVDTQY
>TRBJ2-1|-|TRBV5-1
ASSLTSGAHNEQF
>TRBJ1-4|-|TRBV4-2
ASSQDSGGGGKLF
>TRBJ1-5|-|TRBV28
ASSPPNQPQH
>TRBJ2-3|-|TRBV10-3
AIQSGGATDTQY
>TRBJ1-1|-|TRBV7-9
ASSSRGVDTEAF
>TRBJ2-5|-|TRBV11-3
ASSLVLAGQETQY
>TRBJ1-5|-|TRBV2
ASGTGDNSNQPQH
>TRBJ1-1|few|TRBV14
ASSQDRLEAF
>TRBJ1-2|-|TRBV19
ASRSGQLSYGYT
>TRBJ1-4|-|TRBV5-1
ASSLAGATNEKLF
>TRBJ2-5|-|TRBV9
ASSPGGPSGLWETQY
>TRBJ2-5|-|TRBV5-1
ASSPGQQETQY
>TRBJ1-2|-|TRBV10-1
ASSNRGRDYGYT